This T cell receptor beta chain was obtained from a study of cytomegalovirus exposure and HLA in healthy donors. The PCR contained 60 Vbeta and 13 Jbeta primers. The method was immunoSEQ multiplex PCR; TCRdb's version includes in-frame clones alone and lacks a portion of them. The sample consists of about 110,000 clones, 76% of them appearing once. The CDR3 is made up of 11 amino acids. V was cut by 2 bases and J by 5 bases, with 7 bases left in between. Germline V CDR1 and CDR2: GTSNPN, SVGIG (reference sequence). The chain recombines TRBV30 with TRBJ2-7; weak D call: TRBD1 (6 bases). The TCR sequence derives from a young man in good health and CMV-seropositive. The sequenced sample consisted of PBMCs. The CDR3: CAWSQGHEQYF. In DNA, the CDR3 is TGTGCCTGGAGTCAGGGGCACGAGCAGTACTTC.